Detailed here is one TCR beta chain. The CDR3 length is 16 residues. Germline V CDR1 and CDR2: SEHNR, FQNEAQ (reference sequence). Trimming removed 5 bases from V and 5 bases from J, with 21 bases in between. These data belong to a study of T cell changes during pregnancy in multiple sclerosis. Produced via immunoSEQ multiplex PCR; TCRdb's table is partial and in-frame only. This table holds about 44,000 clones, 88% found once. V usage is TRBV7-9 and J usage is TRBJ1-1; D is possibly TRBD1 (6 bases). This clonotype was sampled from a female donor in good health, enrolled as a control in a pregnancy study. The sequenced sample was CD8+ T cells from peripheral blood mononuclear cells, obtained after pregnancy. In nucleotides, the CDR3 is TGTGCCAGCAGCCAGAGAAACAGGGCCCAGGGGACTGAAGCTTTCTTT. Residues: CASSQRNRAQGTEAFF.